This T cell receptor (beta chain) was identified in a study of T cell responses to AZD1222 COVID-19 vaccine. Study-wide points: Clonal diversity was possibly underestimated, and the donors were mostly white British, with more females.

Here immunoSEQ multiplex PCR was the method, and the copy in TCRdb shows in-frame clones only, minus some. The profile shows 94,000 or so clones, roughly 90% of them singletons. The CDR3 is made up of 15 amino acids. V was clipped by 5 bases and J by 6 bases; unmatched bases: 12. Germline loops: CDR1 SGHVS, CDR2 FQNEAQ. This clone was observed a single time. What it binds is not known. The sequences come from peripheral blood, collected on day 0 of AZD1222 vaccination. This chain connects TRBV7-8 to TRBJ2-7; TRBD1 aligns across 8 bases. The sequence was collected from an adult in good health. The CDR3 protein is CASSPTQGAQIEQYF. Here the CDR3 DNA reads TGTGCCAGCAGCCCTACCCAGGGGGCCCAGATCGAGCAGTACTTC.